Below, 11 T cell receptor beta chains from the same sample are listed, as sequenced in a study of T cell responses to AZD1222 COVID-19 vaccine. Profiling relied on immunoSEQ multiplex PCR, and the TCRdb table lists in-frame clones only, not all of them. In the table there are about 110,000 clones, 88% of which are singletons. The specimen comprised peripheral blood, sampled on day 0 of MenACWY control vaccination. These receptors originate from an adult in good health.

This clone appeared a single time. This rearrangement joins TRBV9 to TRBJ2-2; D unresolved. V shed 3 bases and J shed 0 bases, with 21 bases lying between them. CDR3 length: 19 amino acids. Germline lookup yields CDR1 SGDLS and CDR2 YYNGEE. The CDR3 DNA reads as TGTGCCAGCAGCGGCCCGCCCAGTCGTCAGAAGACGAACACCGGGGAGCTGTTTTTT. Amino acid sequence: CASSGPPSRQKTNTGELFF.

The gene calls are TRBV19 and TRBJ1-4; TRBD1 is a possible D gene (5 bases). This CDR3 has 14 amino acids. With 3 bases removed from V and 2 bases from J, the gap between germline ends came to 7 bases. Per germline, CDR1 LNHDA and CDR2 SQIVND (reference sequence). The CDR3 nucleotides are TGTGCCAGTAGTATGAAGGGGACTAATGAAAAACTGTTTTTT. Amino acid sequence: CASSMKGTNEKLFF.

The chain couples TRBV6-5 to TRBJ1-2, with 7 bases lining up with TRBD1. Looked up from germline, CDR1 is MNHEY and CDR2 is SVGAGI. Trimming removed 9 bases from V and 8 bases from J; junction bases left unmatched: 9. The CDR3 loop spans 12 amino acids. CDR3 coding DNA: TGTGCCAGTGGAGACAGGGCATCCGGCTACACCTTC. Protein: CASGDRASGYTF.

The chain recombines TRBV19 with TRBJ2-1, with TRBD1 as a possible D gene (6 bases). The CDR3 contains 15 residues. V lost 2 bases and J lost 6, with 14 bases in between. Germline loops: CDR1 LNHDA, CDR2 SQIVND (reference sequence). CDR3 in DNA: TGTGCCAGTAGTATAACCCCCGGACAGTCCAATGAGCAGTTCTTC. Its protein product is CASSITPGQSNEQFF.

The V and J genes are TRBV4-3 and TRBJ1-4; D is unclear. The length of the CDR3 is 13 residues. The V and J ends lost 1 base and 8 bases respectively, with 8 bases between them. Germline V CDR1 and CDR2: LGHNA, YSLEER. The chain's CDR3 is CASSQGWTEKLFF. The CDR3 region has the DNA TGCGCCAGCAGCCAAGGTTGGACGGAAAAACTGTTTTTT.

The chain uses TRBV28 and TRBJ1-1; D is possibly TRBD1 (5 bases). The CDR3 spans 13 residues. The germline gives CDR1 MDHEN, CDR2 SYDVKM. V gave up 6 bases and J gave up 5 bases, with 13 bases separating them. CDR3 region: CASRGVGGTEAFF. The CDR3 region has the DNA TGTGCCAGCAGAGGGGTGGGTGGGACTGAAGCTTTCTTT.

The chain links TRBV6-2 or TRBV6-3 to TRBJ2-2; D is unclear. The CDR3 loop spans 12 amino acids. V was trimmed by 6 bases and J by 4 bases, leaving 6 bases between them. Looked up from germline, CDR1 is MNHEY and CDR2 is SVGEGT. For the CDR3, the DNA is TGTGCCAGCAGCCCGGGCACCGGGGAGCTGTTTTTT. Translating gives CASSPGTGELFF.

This rearrangement joins TRBV5-8 to TRBJ2-1; D ambiguous. Germline V gene lookup returns CDR1 SGHTS and CDR2 YDEGEE. This CDR3 has 14 residues. Between the trimmed V and J ends, which lost 2 bases and 5 bases, there was a span of 11 bases. The CDR3 DNA follows: TGTGCCAGCAGCTTAGCATTGGTTAACAATGAGCAGTTCTTC. It codes for CASSLALVNNEQFF.

V and J are TRBV6-5 and TRBJ1-3; TRBD1 might be the D (6 bases). CDR1 and CDR2 (germline): MNHEY, SVGAGI. The CDR3 contains 15 residues. Trimming stripped 0 bases from V and 6 bases from J, with 12 bases between. The DNA of the CDR3 is TGTGCCAGCAGTTACTCGAGAGGGGGTATAAACACCATATATTTT. Its protein is CASSYSRGGINTIYF.

In its sample, this clone was seen a few times. This sequence joins TRBV4-1 and TRBJ1-5; D is ambiguous. This CDR3 spans 14 amino acids. The germline V and J ends were trimmed by 3 bases and 1 base, with 7 bases remaining between them. CDR1 and CDR2 (germline): MGHRA, YSYEKL. As DNA, the CDR3 is TGCGCCAGCAGCCACCCGACAAGCAATCAGCCCCAGCATTTT. It is translated as CASSHPTSNQPQHF.

The chain combines TRBV19 with TRBJ1-5; maybe TRBD1 (6 bases). The V gene lost 7 bases and the J gene lost 0 bases, with 16 bases spanning the gap. The length of the CDR3 is 16 residues. Germline V gene sequence: CDR1 LNHDA, CDR2 SQIVND (reference sequence). CDR3 nucleotide sequence: TGTGCCAGTACCATGTCAGGGGCGTTTAGCAATCAGCCCCAGCATTTT. It specifies CASTMSGAFSNQPQHF.